This TCR beta chain was found in a study of response to subunit inactivated influenza vaccine. From germline, CDR1 is SGHRS and CDR2 YFSETQ. V was trimmed by 1 base and J by 8 bases, leaving 7 bases between them. The CDR3 is 12 residues long. This clonotype appeared many times. The antigen remains unidentified. General study findings and limits: Authors suggested seasonal influenza vaccinations each recruit few new T cells.

TCRdb re-analysed the RT-PCR reads in MiXCR, keeping a single row per CDR3 protein. Of around 570,000 distinct CDR3 sequences detected, approximately 7.7% appear once; the ten largest clones hold over 10%. The TCR comes from a man between 50 and 69 years old who received an inactivated influenza vaccine. The chain has TRBV5-1 and TRBJ2-1; no definite D call. The sequencing used PBMCs from blood, collected less than 30 months after vaccination. The CDR3 sequence is CASSLYSDEQFF. CDR3 nucleotide sequence: TGCGCCAGCAGCTTGTATTCGGATGAGCAGTTCTTC.